These 25 T cell receptor beta chains originate from one sample sequenced in a study of molecular identifiers for immune sequencing clone quantification. Each CDR3 protein gets one entry after TCRdb re-called the PCR reads with MiXCR. Of approximately 670,000 distinct CDR3 sequences detected, about 20% appear once; the ten largest clones hold about 0.9%. Sequencing input: naive CD8+ T cells from blood, with Jurkat cell RNA spiked in. Subset specified: FACS-sorted CD8+CD4-CCR7+CD45RA+ naive T cells. These receptors originate from a human donor in good health. Some libraries in this study had Jurkat cell RNA spiked in.

This clonotype was detected once. A junction boundary mismatches the germline segment, possibly from a read error. This rearrangement joins TRBV7-9 to TRBJ2-5; 12 nucleotides match TRBD1. CDR3 length: 15 amino acids. Germline V CDR1 and CDR2: SEHNR, FQNEAQ (reference sequence). This CDR3 reads CAGSVGQGAPETQYF. The CDR3 nucleotides read TGTGCCGGCAGCGTGGGACAGGGGGCTCCGGAGACCCAGTACTTC. Together with reference TRBV7-9 and TRBJ2-5, the CDR3 gives the full variable domain: DTGVSQNPRHKITKRGQNVTFRCDPISEHNRLYWYRQTLGQGPEFLTYFQNEAQLEKSRLLSDRFSAERPKGSFSTLEIQRTEQGDSAMYLCAGSVGQGAPETQYFGPGTRLLVL.

At least ten counts were recorded for this clonotype. This chain connects TRBV7-6 to TRBJ2-2; 7 nucleotides align to TRBD2. Germline-derived CDR1 and CDR2 are SGHVS and FNYEAQ. The CDR3 sequence is 18 residues long. The V and J ends lost 2 bases and 6 bases, in that order; junction bases with no gene match: 15. As DNA, the CDR3 is TGTGCCAGCAGCTTAAGGAGGACTGGGGAACGGGAGGCCGGGGAGCTGTTTTTT. Translated, it gives CASSLRRTGEREAGELFF.

Note on this clonotype: A much larger clone sits a single nucleotide away, making a read error possible. This sequence joins TRBV6-2 or TRBV6-3 and TRBJ2-3; 7 bases map to TRBD2. This CDR3 has 16 residues. CDR1 and CDR2 from the germline V gene are MNHEY and SVGEGT. The V gene end was trimmed by 4 bases and the J gene end by 0 bases; junction bases not matched to a gene: 7. CDR3 DNA sequence: TGTGCCAGCAGTTGCCCAGGACTAGTGAGCACAGATACGCAGTATTTT. This sequence encodes CASSCPGLVSTDTQYF.

The chain carries TRBV4-3 and TRBJ1-4; 10 bases line up with TRBD1. After removal of 0 bases from V and 5 bases from J, the junction contained 6 bases not matched to a gene. The length of the CDR3 is 17 residues. Germline V CDR1 and CDR2: LGHNA, YSLEER. The CDR3 coding sequence is TGCGCCAGCAGCCAAGATCCCCTGGGACAGGGGAATGAAAAACTGTTTTTT. It is translated as CASSQDPLGQGNEKLFF.

At least ten counts were recorded for this clonotype. The chain joins TRBV3-1 to TRBJ2-1, with D possibly being TRBD2 (5 bases). The V and J ends lost 5 bases and 7 bases respectively, with 21 bases between them. The CDR3 extends over 16 amino acids. CDR1 LGHDT and CDR2 YNNKEL come from the germline V gene (reference sequence). CDR3 in amino acids: CASSVLWQRSENEQFF. In nucleotides, the CDR3 is TGTGCCAGCAGCGTCCTTTGGCAGCGGTCGGAGAATGAGCAGTTCTTC.

The chain employs TRBV19 and TRBJ2-1; TRBD1 agrees at 7 bases. V gave up 1 base and J gave up 8 bases; unmatched junction bases: 5. This CDR3 is 14 amino acids long. Germline assignment: CDR1 LNHDA and CDR2 SQIVND (reference sequence). CDR3 loop: CASSIGQGRDEQFF. CDR3 DNA: TGTGCCAGTAGTATAGGACAGGGTCGGGATGAGCAGTTCTTC.

This clonotype was seen a few times. The gene calls are TRBV7-9 and TRBJ2-7; 12 bases are a match to TRBD1. The CDR3 contains 15 residues. Trimming removed 5 bases from V and 6 bases from J; junction bases left unmatched: 8. Germline assignment: CDR1 SEHNR and CDR2 FQNEAQ (reference sequence). The chain's CDR3 is CASSAPGTGGFEQYF. CDR3 nucleotides: TGTGCCAGCAGCGCGCCCGGGACAGGGGGCTTCGAGCAGTACTTC.

J is TRBJ2-1 and V is TRBV29-1, with D perhaps given as TRBD1 or TRBD2 (5 bases each). Germline CDR1 SQVTM, CDR2 ANQGSEA. The CDR3 loop spans 14 amino acids. The germline V and J ends were trimmed by 7 bases and 0 bases, with 13 bases remaining between them. In DNA, the CDR3 is TGCAGCGAGGGGTCGGGGAACTCCTACAATGAGCAGTTCTTC. This sequence encodes CSEGSGNSYNEQFF.

This clonotype has a handful of counts. This chain joins TRBV19 and TRBJ2-3; 11 bases align to TRBD2. This CDR3 is 17 amino acids long. With V trimmed by 3 bases and J by 8 bases, 13 bases remained unmatched. Germline values: CDR1 LNHDA, CDR2 SQIVND (reference sequence). In DNA form, the CDR3 reads TGTGCCAGTAGTATTGGTCTTGGACTAGCGGGCCTGAGTACGCAGTATTTT. Protein product: CASSIGLGLAGLSTQYF.

This clonotype turned up a few times. The chain links TRBV28 to TRBJ2-7; TRBD1 aligns across 8 bases. In germline, CDR1 is MDHEN, CDR2 SYDVKM. V was clipped by 8 bases and J by 6 bases; unmatched bases: 12. The CDR3 sequence is 14 residues long. The CDR3 DNA is TGTGCCAGCTATCCGGGACAGGATCTACGCGAGCAGTACTTC. This sequence encodes CASYPGQDLREQYF. Full variable domain (outside the CDR3, taken from reference TRBV28 and TRBJ2-7): DVKVTQSSRYLVKRTGEKVFLECVQDMDHENMFWYRQDPGLGLRLIYFSYDVKMKEKGDIPEGYSVSREKKERFSLILESASTNQTSMYLCASYPGQDLREQYFGPGTRLTVT.

This clonotype was seen repeatedly, ten times or more. V gene TRBV4-1 combines with J gene TRBJ2-5; D is perhaps TRBD2 (5 bases). The V and J ends lost 1 base and 0 bases respectively, with 9 bases between them. In germline, CDR1 is MGHRA, CDR2 YSYEKL. This CDR3 comprises 15 residues. CDR3 bases: TGCGCCAGCAGCCAAGTGCAAGCGGACCAAGAGACCCAGTACTTC. This gives the protein CASSQVQADQETQYF.

This clonotype has more than one count but fewer than ten. The chain links TRBV12-3 or TRBV12-4 to TRBJ2-1; TRBD2 agrees at 8 bases. This CDR3 has 15 amino acids. J was trimmed by 4 bases and V by 8 bases; bases with no gene match: 10. The CDR3 protein is CASSVLAGNYNEQFF. The CDR3 nucleotides are TGTGCCAGCTCGGTGTTAGCGGGGAATTACAATGAGCAGTTCTTC.

With respect to this clonotype: A much larger clone sits a single nucleotide away, making a read error possible. This chain uses TRBV2 with TRBJ2-3; D perhaps matches TRBD2 (5 bases). The CDR3 covers 15 residues. V was clipped by 7 bases and J by 2 bases, with 16 bases between them. Germline V gives CDR1 SNHLY, CDR2 FYNNEI. CDR3 sequence: CASTGRGILTDTQYF. CDR3 in DNA: TGTGCCAGCACCGGTCGGGGAATACTCACAGATACGCAGTATTTT.

Regarding this clonotype: A read error is possible here, since a much larger clone lies one base away. The V call is TRBV10-2, the J call TRBJ1-2; D uncertain. Germline V gene data show CDR1 as WSHSY and CDR2 as SAAADI. The CDR3 contains 13 residues. V was shortened by 5 bases and J by 4 bases, with 11 bases between the two germline ends. CDR3 protein: CASSKSVPYGYTF. The CDR3 DNA sequence: TGCGCCAGCAGTAAATCAGTGCCCTATGGCTACACCTTC.

To note about this clonotype: One end of the junction does not line up with germline, which may come from a read error. CDR3 sequence: CASHTKWGEGTGTQYF. Here the CDR3 DNA reads TGTGCCAGCCATACCAAATGGGGAGAGGGCACAGGTACGCAGTATTTT. The rearrangement links TRBV18 to TRBJ2-3; D possibly matches TRBD1 or TRBD2 (5 bases each). Germline CDR1 KGHSH, CDR2 LQKENI. The CDR3 loop spans 16 amino acids.

A remark on this clonotype: At one end the junction does not follow the germline gene, possibly because of a read error. This chain links TRBV20-1 with TRBJ2-3, with TRBD2 identical over 10 bases. Germline assignment: CDR1 DFQATT and CDR2 SNEGSKA (reference sequence). The CDR3 has 16 amino acids. Here the CDR3 reads CGARAGLALGADTQYF. For the CDR3, the DNA is TGCGGTGCAAGAGCGGGACTAGCGTTGGGCGCAGATACGCAGTATTTT.

This clonotype appeared a few times. The rearrangement links TRBV5-1 to TRBJ2-7; 14 nucleotides line up with TRBD2. The CDR3 totals 15 residues. Germline lookup yields CDR1 SGHRS and CDR2 YFSETQ. Trimming cost V 3 bases and J 7 bases; bases outside gene matches: 6. CDR3 in amino acids: CASSSGGLAGDEQYF. The DNA for the CDR3 is TGCGCCAGCAGCTCGGGGGGACTAGCGGGGGATGAGCAGTACTTC.

The rearrangement uses TRBV5-6 and TRBJ2-7; weak D call: TRBD2 (5 bases). Between the trimmed V and J ends, which lost 3 bases and 3 bases, there was a span of 13 bases. CDR1 is SGHDT and CDR2 is YYEEEE in the germline V gene. The CDR3 has 14 residues. The CDR3 is CASSSGSGNYEQYF. The DNA of the CDR3 is TGTGCCAGCAGCTCGGGGAGTGGTAACTACGAGCAGTACTTC.

The sample holds many counts of this clonotype. In nucleotides, the CDR3 is TGTGCCAGCAGTCCAACCGGGACAGACACCGGGGAGCTGTTTTTT. Protein product: CASSPTGTDTGELFF. The rearrangement uses TRBV2 and TRBJ2-2, with TRBD1 matching over 7 bases. CDR3 length: 15 amino acids. CDR1 and CDR2 from the germline V gene are SNHLY and FYNNEI. After removal of 5 bases from V and 3 bases from J, the junction contained 6 bases not matched to a gene.

This clonotype was found many times. V and J are TRBV29-1 and TRBJ2-1, with D maybe TRBD2 (7 bases). Trimming took off 4 bases at V and 8 bases at J, with 12 bases between the two ends. The germline gives CDR1 SQVTM, CDR2 ANQGSEA. The CDR3 spans 12 residues. This chain's CDR3 is CSVVLGGHEQFF. In DNA form, the CDR3 reads TGCAGCGTTGTTCTGGGGGGGCATGAGCAGTTCTTC.

This clonotype was detected ten times or more. The gene calls are TRBV20-1 and TRBJ1-6, with a tentative D call TRBD1 (5 bases). Germline values: CDR1 DFQATT, CDR2 SNEGSKA (reference sequence). The CDR3 spans 16 residues. V was trimmed by 1 base and J by 0 bases, leaving 10 bases between them. CDR3 sequence: CSARGQFDSYNSPLHF. In DNA, the CDR3 is TGCAGTGCTAGAGGACAGTTCGACTCCTATAATTCACCCCTCCACTTT.

To note about this clonotype: This may arise from a read error, as a much more abundant clone is one base away. The V call is TRBV5-1, the J call TRBJ2-1, with TRBD2 as a possible D gene (5 bases). CDR3 length equals 16 residues. Germline CDR1 reads SGHRS; CDR2 reads YFSETQ. The DNA for the CDR3 is TGCGTCAGCAGCTTGGATCTGGGGAGCTCCTACAATGAGCAGTTCTTC. It codes for CVSSLDLGSSYNEQFF.

This clonotype was detected ten times or more. This rearrangement joins TRBV5-5 to TRBJ1-1; D possibly corresponds to TRBD1 (5 bases). Trimming removed 4 bases from V and 3 bases from J, with 10 bases in between. From germline, CDR1 is SGHKS and CDR2 YYEKEE (reference sequence). This CDR3 contains 13 residues. The CDR3 coding sequence is TGTGCCAGCAGCCCCGGGGCGTACACTGAAGCTTTCTTT. This encodes CASSPGAYTEAFF.

This clonotype has a single count. The chain employs TRBV11-2 and TRBJ2-6; unclear D gene. CDR1 SGHAT and CDR2 FQNNGV come from the germline V gene. The CDR3 is 15 residues long. The V and J ends lost 5 bases and 2 bases respectively, with 10 bases between them. The CDR3 DNA sequence: TGTGCCAGCAGCCGCGAAAGTGCTGGGGCCAACGTCCTGACTTTC. Translating gives CASSRESAGANVLTF.

The J gene is TRBJ2-7, the V gene TRBV27, with D possibly called TRBD1 or TRBD2 (6 bases each). Trimming took 4 bases from V and 2 from J, leaving 15 bases between them. CDR1 is MNHEY, CDR2 SMNVEV, per germline (reference sequence). The CDR3 is 15 amino acids. CDR3: CASSSGGTLPYEQYF. CDR3 in DNA: TGTGCCAGCAGTTCGGGCGGGACACTCCCCTACGAGCAGTACTTC.